This is a list of T cell receptor beta chains from one sample in a study of human T cells and chemical hapten exposure. TCRdb fed the RACE reads into MiXCR, producing one record per CDR3 protein. The sample holds around 250,000 distinct CDR3 sequences, 7% to 10% seen once. Specimen: whole blood, collected in connection with sensitization to the hapten diphenylcyclopropenone (DPC). Source of these receptors: a woman aged 40 to 55 with alopecia areata. Some clones in this sample may be carry-over from other donors' samples. CDR3s include the opening cysteine and the closing phenylalanine or tryptophan. D genes are given only for firm matches. Only part of the rows carry a size: once, few, many, or a class if the clone is expanded.

>TRBV3-1|-|TRBJ1-6|TRBD1
TGTGCCAGCAGCGGGACAGGGAACTTCAATTCACCCCTCCACTTT
CASSGTGNFNSPLHF
>TRBV12-3/TRBV12-4|few|TRBJ2-1|-
TGTGCCAGCAGTCCAGGACCGGGAATATGGGGTGAGCAGTTCTTC
CASSPGPGIWGEQFF
>TRBV6-2/TRBV6-3|-|TRBJ2-1|-
TGTGCCAGCCCCCCTGAGCAGTTCTTC
CASPPEQFF
>TRBV20-1|few|TRBJ2-7|TRBD2
TGCAGTGCTAGAGATGGGACTAGCGCCTACGAGCAGTACTTC
CSARDGTSAYEQYF
>TRBV6-2/TRBV6-3|-|TRBJ2-7|-
TGTGCCAGCAGTTACGTGGTCGGAGGGATCTCCTACGAGCAGTACTTC
CASSYVVGGISYEQYF
>TRBV6-2/TRBV6-3|-|TRBJ2-7|TRBD1
TGTGCCAGCAGTTACTCCCGGACAGGGGATACCTACGAGCAGTACTTC
CASSYSRTGDTYEQYF
>TRBV10-3|few|TRBJ2-1|TRBD1
TGTGCCACCAGGGGGCCCGCCTACAATGAGCAGTTCTTC
CATRGPAYNEQFF
>TRBV11-3|-|TRBJ2-1|-
TGTGCCAGCAGCTTAGGGTCAGGGGAAGGCAATGAGCAGTTCTTC
CASSLGSGEGNEQFF
>TRBV29-1|many|TRBJ1-1|-
TGCAGCGTACAGGGATGGAGCACTGAAGCTTTCTTT
CSVQGWSTEAFF
>TRBV28|-|TRBJ2-7|TRBD2
TGTGCCAGCAACCCACCCGGGGACTACAAGCAGTACTTC
CASNPPGDYKQYF
>TRBV5-6|many|TRBJ2-1|-
TGTGCCAGCAGCTTGGGAACTATCAATGAGCAGTTCTTC
CASSLGTINEQFF
>TRBV27|few|TRBJ2-7|-
TGTGCCAGCAGCTTATCTTATTGGGACGAGCAGTACTTC
CASSLSYWDEQYF
>TRBV5-1|few|TRBJ1-1|TRBD1
TGCGCCAGCAGCCCGGAGCCCCGGGACAGGGGGCCTGAAGCTTTCTTT
CASSPEPRDRGPEAFF
>TRBV6-2/TRBV6-3|few|TRBJ2-3|-
TGTGCCAGCGCCTCTGGCAGGGGACCCACAGATACGCAGTATTTT
CASASGRGPTDTQYF
>TRBV4-2|-|TRBJ2-5|TRBD2
TGTGCCAGCAGCCAACGACTAGCGGGAGGGGGAGAGACCCAGTACTTC
CASSQRLAGGGETQYF
>TRBV19|-|TRBJ2-1|TRBD1
TGTGCCAGTTTAGGGACAGCGGCCGATGAGCAGTTCTTC
CASLGTAADEQFF
>TRBV6-5|-|TRBJ2-3|-
TGTGCCAGCAGTTACTCGGGATATACGCAGTATTTT
CASSYSGYTQYF
>TRBV20-1|-|TRBJ1-2|-
TGCAGTGCTAGACAGAACTTAAACTATGGCTACACCTTC
CSARQNLNYGYTF
>TRBV20-1|-|TRBJ2-3|-
TGCAGTGCTAGAGATTACCGGGGCTACACAGATACGCAGTATTTT
CSARDYRGYTDTQYF
>TRBV7-9|few|TRBJ2-5|-
TGTGCCAGCAGCTTAGAAGGGACCAGGGTGGAGACCCAGTACTTC
CASSLEGTRVETQYF
>TRBV14|few|TRBJ2-2|-
TGTGCCAGCAGCCCTCGGGTCACCGGGGAGCTGTTTTTT
CASSPRVTGELFF
>TRBV7-9|-|TRBJ2-3|-
TGTGCCAGCAGCGGCGGGACAGGCACAGATACGCAGTATTTT
CASSGGTGTDTQYF
>TRBV28|-|TRBJ2-1|-
TGTGCCAGCAGTTATCCCTCGTTGAGGGGGGACAATGAGCAGTTCTTC
CASSYPSLRGDNEQFF
>TRBV20-1|-|TRBJ2-7|TRBD2
TGCAGTGCTAGGCCTAGCGGTTCCTACGAGCAGTACTTC
CSARPSGSYEQYF
>TRBV12-3/TRBV12-4|many|TRBJ1-1|-
TGTGCCAGCAGTTTCGACGGAGCAGCTGAAGCTTTCTTT
CASSFDGAAEAFF
>TRBV5-1|-|TRBJ2-1|TRBD2
TGCGCCAGCAGCTTATCGGGAGGGCCCTACGTTGATGAGCAGTTCTTC
CASSLSGGPYVDEQFF
>TRBV20-1|-|TRBJ1-1|TRBD1
TGCAGTCCACTGAGGGGGCCCTTATTGAACACTGAAGCTTTCTTT
CSPLRGPLLNTEAFF
>TRBV9|few|TRBJ2-5|TRBD2
TGTGCCAGCAGCCTCGGGAGGGCCGGGATGGAGACCCAGTACTTC
CASSLGRAGMETQYF
>TRBV28|-|TRBJ1-6|TRBD1
TGTGCCAGCACCGAACAGGGGGTGAATTCACCCCTCCACTTT
CASTEQGVNSPLHF
>TRBV14|-|TRBJ2-7|-
TGTGCCAGCAGCCCTATCGGGGACGAGCAGTACTTC
CASSPIGDEQYF
>TRBV6-6|-|TRBJ2-1|-
TGTGCCAGCAGCCGAGAGATCTTTGAGAGGCCCCACTCCTACAATGAGCAGTTCTTC
CASSREIFERPHSYNEQFF
>TRBV5-1|many|TRBJ2-2|-
TGCGCCAGCAGCTCTGGTACTGACACCGGGGAGCTGTTTTTT
CASSSGTDTGELFF
>TRBV4-1|many|TRBJ2-3|-
TGCGCCAGCAGCCAAGGCCCTAGCGGCACAGATACGCAGTATTTT
CASSQGPSGTDTQYF
>TRBV9|few|TRBJ2-1|TRBD1
TGTGCCAGCAGCCCTTCCGGACAGGGGAGCAATGAGCAGTTCTTC
CASSPSGQGSNEQFF
>TRBV6-5|many|TRBJ1-2|TRBD1
TGTGCCAGCAGTTACTCGGCGACAGGGGGCTATGGCTACACCTTC
CASSYSATGGYGYTF
>TRBV7-2|few|TRBJ1-5|-
TGTGCCAGCAGCTTGGCCAGCCAGAACAATCAGCCCCAGCATTTT
CASSLASQNNQPQHF
>TRBV7-2|many|TRBJ2-7|TRBD2
TGTGCCAGCAGCCGACTTAGCGGGAGTAGCTCCTACGAGCAGTACTTC
CASSRLSGSSSYEQYF
>TRBV12-3/TRBV12-4|-|TRBJ2-3|TRBD2
TGTGCCAGCATGGGGACTAGCGGGAGAGGGGATACGCAGTATTTT
CASMGTSGRGDTQYF
>TRBV29-1|-|TRBJ2-2|TRBD1
TGCAGCGTTGAGGACAGGGGGAACGTTCCCGGGGAGCTGTTTTTT
CSVEDRGNVPGELFF
>TRBV4-1|-|TRBJ1-6|TRBD1
TGCGCCAGCAGCCAAGCCGACGGGACAGGTGGTTCACCCCTCCACTTT
CASSQADGTGGSPLHF
>TRBV25-1|few|TRBJ2-1|-
TGTGCCAGCAGTGGGACGGTCGAGCAGTTCTTC
CASSGTVEQFF
>TRBV12-3/TRBV12-4|few|TRBJ2-3|-
TGTGCCAGCAGTTTACAAGGGGTAGGGGATACGCAGTATTTT
CASSLQGVGDTQYF
>TRBV27|-|TRBJ2-4|-
TGTGCCAGCAGTTTATCGAACAGGGTAGCCAAAAACATTCAGTACTTC
CASSLSNRVAKNIQYF
>TRBV7-9|few|TRBJ2-2|TRBD1
TGTGCCAGCGGAAGGACAGGGAACGGGGAGCTGTTTTTT
CASGRTGNGELFF
>TRBV6-1|few|TRBJ1-1|-
TGTGCCAGCAGTGGTTCACGGGAGAAAGGCGCTTTCTTT
CASSGSREKGAFF
>TRBV6-6|-|TRBJ1-5|-
TGTGCCAGCAGTTACCCCCGGGGGGTTTCCAATCAGCCCCAGCATTTT
CASSYPRGVSNQPQHF
>TRBV5-6|many|TRBJ1-1|-
TGTGCCAGCAGCTATCCGGGACACGACAGTTATATTAACACTGAAGCTTTCTTT
CASSYPGHDSYINTEAFF
>TRBV10-3|few|TRBJ2-1|-
TGTGCCATCAGCGGACAGAGCTCCTACAATGAGCAGTTCTTC
CAISGQSSYNEQFF
>TRBV7-2|many|TRBJ1-2|-
TGTGCCAGCAGCTTAGCTACAGGGAACTATGGCTACACCTTC
CASSLATGNYGYTF
>TRBV2|few|TRBJ2-7|-
TGTGCCAGCAGTGAAGCAAACGAGCAGTACTTC
CASSEANEQYF
>TRBV20-1|few|TRBJ1-1|-
TGCAGTGCTCAACGTCCAGGGAACGCAGGGCCAATGAACACTGAAGCTTTCTTT
CSAQRPGNAGPMNTEAFF
>TRBV28|many|TRBJ2-3|-
TGTGCCAGCAGTTTAAGCCAGGCCGGAGGTACAGATACGCAGTATTTT
CASSLSQAGGTDTQYF